What follows are 27 T cell receptor beta chains derived from one specimen sequenced in a study of T cells in Graves' hyperthyroidism and ophthalmopathy. TCR beta CDR3 regions were amplified from RNA transcripts. Initially, a first-round RT-PCR of the TCR CDR3 employed the HTBI primer set. In TCRdb, the multiplex PCR reads were re-called with MiXCR into one record per CDR3 protein. Of roughly 300,000 distinct CDR3 sequences in the sample, about 25% were seen once. Sequencing was performed on blood. The receptors stem from a man aged 35-49 years with Graves' hyperthyroidism that later progressed to Graves' ophthalmopathy.

This clonotype was counted at least ten times. This sequence joins TRBV20-1 and TRBJ2-5, with TRBD2 identical over 14 bases. The CDR3 spans 19 residues. Germline lookup yields CDR1 DFQATT and CDR2 SNEGSKA (reference sequence). V gave up 1 base and J gave up 2 bases; unmatched junction bases: 12. The CDR3 spells CSARAGGLAGDVRQETQYF. The DNA of the CDR3 is TGCAGTGCTAGAGCAGGGGGACTAGCGGGAGACGTCAGGCAAGAGACCCAGTACTTC.

V is TRBV7-3 and J is TRBJ2-2; perhaps TRBD1 as D (6 bases). The CDR3 has 15 residues. Germline CDR1 is SGHTA and CDR2 is FQGTGA. The V end was cut by 2 bases, the J end by 6 bases, with 13 bases between. This chain's CDR3 is CASSLSGTKSGELFF. CDR3 DNA: TGTGCCAGCAGCTTATCCGGGACAAAGTCCGGGGAGCTGTTTTTT.

This clonotype showed up many times. The chain recombines TRBV14 with TRBJ2-2; the D is unclear. This CDR3 spans 17 amino acids. Germline V gives CDR1 SGHDN, CDR2 FVKESK. The germline V and J ends were trimmed by 4 bases and 7 bases, with 22 bases remaining between them. CDR3 residues: CASSRTGSLKPVGELFF. The CDR3 nucleotides read TGTGCCAGCAGCCGTACCGGGTCCCTAAAACCTGTCGGGGAGCTGTTTTTT.

This clonotype appeared many times. The rearrangement uses TRBV20-1 and TRBJ2-7, with TRBD2 identical over 8 bases. The CDR3 has 14 residues. CDR1 and CDR2 (germline): DFQATT, SNEGSKA (reference sequence). Trimming cost V 2 bases and J 7 bases; bases outside gene matches: 10. The CDR3: CSARTPGTRDEQYF. In DNA, the CDR3 is TGCAGTGCTAGAACCCCCGGGACTAGAGATGAGCAGTACTTC.

There are many counts of this clonotype. The chain couples TRBV3-1 to TRBJ2-7, with a tentative D call TRBD2 (6 bases). V shed 5 bases and J shed 7 bases, with 15 bases lying between them. Germline V gene data show CDR1 as LGHDT and CDR2 as YNNKEL (reference sequence). This CDR3 is built from 13 residues. DNA of the CDR3: TGTGCCAGCAGCTCCGACCTCGGGGGTGAGCAGTACTTC. Translating gives CASSSDLGGEQYF.

This clonotype occurred many times. This rearrangement joins TRBV25-1 to TRBJ2-7, with TRBD1 matching over 9 bases. CDR1 MGHDK and CDR2 SYGVNS come from the germline V gene. V lost 3 bases to trimming and J lost 7 bases; unmatched junction nucleotides: 10. This CDR3 region has 15 residues. The CDR3 sequence: CASSEDEQGAGEQYF. CDR3 sequence (DNA): TGTGCCAGCAGTGAGGATGAACAGGGGGCTGGGGAGCAGTACTTC.

This clonotype was observed many times. The gene calls are TRBV6-5 and TRBJ1-3; unclear D gene. The CDR3 consists of 14 residues. The V and J ends lost 2 bases and 1 base respectively, with 6 bases between them. Per the germline V gene, CDR1 is MNHEY and CDR2 is SVGAGI. The CDR3 reads CASSYGISGNTIYF. In DNA, the CDR3 is TGTGCCAGCAGTTACGGGATTTCTGGAAACACCATATATTTT.

J is TRBJ1-1 and V is TRBV29-1; no reliable D call. Germline V gives CDR1 SQVTM, CDR2 ANQGSEA. The CDR3 has 10 amino acids. The ends were cut back, 4 bases at V and 1 base at J, with 1 base in the middle. The CDR3 DNA is TGCAGCGTTGCGAACACTGAAGCTTTCTTT. Its translation is CSVANTEAFF. The variable domain in full, completed from reference TRBV29-1 and TRBJ1-1, reads SAVISQKPSRDICQRGTSLTIQCQVDSQVTMMFWYRQQPGQSLTLIATANQGSEATYESGFVIDKFPISRPNLTFSTLTVSNMSPEDSSIYLCSVANTEAFFGQGTRLTVV.

This clonotype has at least ten counts. The J gene is TRBJ1-1, the V gene TRBV3-1; tentatively, D is TRBD1 (5 bases). From germline, CDR1 is LGHDT and CDR2 YNNKEL (reference sequence). The CDR3 loop spans 12 amino acids. Trimming stripped 3 bases from V and 11 bases from J, with 13 bases between. The CDR3 sequence: CASSHPKGRAFF. The CDR3 coding sequence is TGTGCCAGCAGCCATCCCAAGGGGCGTGCTTTCTTT.

The chain couples TRBV29-1 to TRBJ2-7, with D possibly being TRBD1 (5 bases). The CDR3 contains 11 residues. Trimming took off 7 bases at V and 2 bases at J, with 9 bases between the two ends. Germline-derived CDR1 and CDR2 are SQVTM and ANQGSEA. The DNA for the CDR3 is TGCAGCGCACAGGAAGCCTACGAGCAGTACTTC. Translation gives CSAQEAYEQYF.

Many counts were recorded for this clonotype. The chain joins TRBV15 to TRBJ1-5; 7 positions match TRBD1. Unmatched junction bases numbered 5, after V lost 4 bases and J lost 5 bases. Germline lookup yields CDR1 LNHNV and CDR2 YYDKDF (reference sequence). The CDR3 spans 14 residues. Here the CDR3 DNA reads TGTGCCACCAGCATTCCTGGACAGGATCAGCCCCAGCATTTT. Protein product: CATSIPGQDQPQHF.

This clonotype was seen repeatedly, ten times or more. The chain carries TRBV10-3 and TRBJ1-2, with TRBD1 matching over 8 bases. The V segment lost 2 bases and the J segment 10 bases; nucleotides outside the gene matches: 9. Germline V gives CDR1 ENHRY, CDR2 SYGVKD. The CDR3 is 14 residues long. The CDR3 protein is CAISEALTGEYYTF. The CDR3 nucleotides are TGTGCCATCAGTGAGGCATTGACAGGGGAATACTACACCTTC.

In its sample, this clonotype was seen many times. This chain links TRBV7-2 with TRBJ1-2, with 9 bases aligning to TRBD1. Germline trimming cut 8 bases from V and 8 bases from J; bases unmatched to any gene: 12. This CDR3 is built from 14 residues. The germline CDR1 and CDR2 sequences are SGHTA and FQGNSA. In DNA, the CDR3 is TGTGCCAGCTTTCCGGGACAGGGTTTTAGGGGCTACACCTTC. It yields the protein CASFPGQGFRGYTF. Combining the CDR3 with reference TRBV7-2 and TRBJ1-2 gives the whole variable domain GAGVSQSPSNKVTEKGKDVELRCDPISGHTALYWYRQSLGQGLEFLIYFQGNSAPDKSGLPSDRFSAERTGGSVSTLTIQRTQQEDSAVYLCASFPGQGFRGYTFGSGTRLTVV.

This clonotype was recorded at least ten times. The J gene is TRBJ1-5, the V gene TRBV6-4; D remains ambiguous. CDR3 size: 14 residues. V gave up 2 bases and J gave up 7 bases, with 12 bases separating them. From germline, CDR1 is MRHNA and CDR2 SNTAGT. In DNA, the CDR3 is TGTGCCAGCAGTGACACAGAGGAGGGACAGCCCCAGCATTTT. Its protein product is CASSDTEEGQPQHF.

This clonotype occurred a few times. The CDR3 coding sequence is TGTGCCAGCAGTTTATTGGGGGGACAACCCTACGAGCAGTACTTC. This gives the protein CASSLLGGQPYEQYF. This sequence joins TRBV27 and TRBJ2-7; D may match TRBD1 or TRBD2 (6 bases each). There are 15 residues in the CDR3. Germline lookup yields CDR1 MNHEY and CDR2 SMNVEV (reference sequence). Trimming left V 1 base short and J 2 bases short, with 12 bases between.

V gene TRBV27 combines with J gene TRBJ1-2; no clear D. V was shortened by 8 bases and J by 0 bases, with 13 bases between the two germline ends. The CDR3 loop spans 14 amino acids. CDR1 is MNHEY and CDR2 is SMNVEV in the germline V gene (reference sequence). This CDR3 reads CASPNVQSNYGYTF. CDR3 DNA sequence: TGTGCCAGCCCCAACGTACAGTCTAACTATGGCTACACCTTC.

This clonotype came up once. The V gene is TRBV7-9, the J gene TRBJ1-2; 12 nucleotides agree with TRBD1. V lost 5 bases to trimming and J lost 8 bases; unmatched junction nucleotides: 9. CDR1 is SEHNR, CDR2 FQNEAQ, per germline (reference sequence). This CDR3 has 15 amino acids. The CDR3 DNA reads as TGTGCCAGCAGCCCTCCGGGACAGGGGGCCGTCGGCTACACCTTC. This translates into CASSPPGQGAVGYTF.

This clonotype was counted many times. The chain has TRBV28 and TRBJ2-5; weak D call: TRBD1 (6 bases). Germline values: CDR1 MDHEN, CDR2 SYDVKM. Deletions cut 4 bases from V and 1 base from J, with 19 bases between. This CDR3 is built from 17 residues. CDR3 DNA sequence: TGTGCCAGCAGTTCCCCGCTCAGGGGCTTCCGCCAAGAGACCCAGTACTTC. Its translation: CASSSPLRGFRQETQYF.

This clonotype was detected many times. The chain recombines TRBV4-1 with TRBJ1-2, with 8 nucleotides matching TRBD1. With 1 base clipped from V and 0 bases from J, the junction kept 4 bases outside the gene matches. The CDR3 sequence is 16 residues long. CDR1 and CDR2 from the germline V gene are MGHRA and YSYEKL. This CDR3 is CASSQVLTGANYGYTF. The CDR3 region has the DNA TGCGCCAGCAGCCAAGTCCTGACAGGGGCTAACTATGGCTACACCTTC.

Ten or more counts support this clonotype. This chain joins TRBV6-2 or TRBV6-3 and TRBJ1-1, with unresolved D. Germline V gene lookup returns CDR1 MNHEY and CDR2 SVGEGT. The CDR3 contains 15 residues. Trimming removed 4 bases from V and 3 bases from J, with 15 bases in between. CDR3 bases: TGTGCCAGCAGTTCGAGGCTAAGTATGGACACTGAAGCTTTCTTT. It codes for CASSSRLSMDTEAFF.

This clonotype has a count of ten or more. J is TRBJ2-5 and V is TRBV20-1; no definite D call. Germline V gene data show CDR1 as DFQATT and CDR2 as SNEGSKA (reference sequence). Trimming removed 6 bases from V and 5 bases from J, with 10 bases in between. This CDR3 region has 11 residues. The CDR3: CSALSGETQYF. The CDR3 region has the DNA TGCAGTGCCCTATCGGGTGAGACCCAGTACTTC.

This clonotype has only a few counts. This chain links TRBV6-5 with TRBJ2-7; no firm D call. Germline assignment: CDR1 MNHEY and CDR2 SVGAGI. V dropped 0 bases and J dropped 0 bases, with 12 bases sitting between them. This CDR3 has 16 amino acids. CDR3 nucleotide sequence: TGTGCCAGCAGTTACTCAGTCGATCGGAGCTCCTACGAGCAGTACTTC. This translates into CASSYSVDRSSYEQYF.

This chain connects TRBV7-8 to TRBJ2-2, with TRBD2 matching over 7 bases. Germline V gene sequence: CDR1 SGHVS, CDR2 FQNEAQ. V was clipped by 2 bases and J by 6 bases; unmatched bases: 6. The CDR3 runs 15 residues. The CDR3 sequence is CASSLFGGIAGELFF. The CDR3 nucleotides read TGTGCCAGCAGCTTATTCGGGGGGATCGCCGGGGAGCTGTTTTTT.

This clonotype showed up many times. The chain couples TRBV20-1 to TRBJ1-2, with 7 bases identical to TRBD1. The CDR3 runs to 15 residues. V dropped 6 bases and J dropped 1; count of bases not matched to a gene: 11. Germline V CDR1 and CDR2: DFQATT, SNEGSKA (reference sequence). The CDR3 nucleotides are TGCAGTGCCGAGCAACCGGGACAGCTTAACTATGGCTACACCTTC. Its protein product is CSAEQPGQLNYGYTF.

This clonotype was seen many times. The rearrangement uses TRBV28 and TRBJ2-7; D may match TRBD1 or TRBD2 (6 bases each). Germline V lookup: CDR1 MDHEN, CDR2 SYDVKM. CDR3 length: 14 residues. Trimming stripped 5 bases from V and 4 bases from J, with 15 bases between. CDR3 region: CASSPAVGGYEQYF. CDR3 bases: TGTGCCAGCAGTCCCGCCGTAGGGGGGTACGAGCAGTACTTC.

This clonotype occurred once. This sequence joins TRBV6-2 or TRBV6-3 and TRBJ1-1; D gene uncertain. The length of the CDR3 is 15 residues. Trimming left V 4 bases short and J 2 bases short, with 14 bases between. The germline V gene encodes CDR1 MNHEY and CDR2 SVGEGT. The CDR3 reads CASSSPRIGNTEAFF. In nucleotides, the CDR3 is TGTGCCAGCAGTTCCCCCCGAATAGGAAACACTGAAGCTTTCTTT.

This clonotype has a count of ten or more. The chain employs TRBV7-8 and TRBJ2-5; the D gene is possibly TRBD2 (7 bases). This CDR3 has 16 residues. Germline V gene data show CDR1 as SGHVS and CDR2 as FQNEAQ. Trimming stripped 4 bases from V and 4 bases from J, with 19 bases between. The CDR3 DNA reads TGTGCCAGCAGCTCCGGGGGGTTAACAGGGCTAGAGACCCAGTACTTC. This sequence encodes CASSSGGLTGLETQYF.